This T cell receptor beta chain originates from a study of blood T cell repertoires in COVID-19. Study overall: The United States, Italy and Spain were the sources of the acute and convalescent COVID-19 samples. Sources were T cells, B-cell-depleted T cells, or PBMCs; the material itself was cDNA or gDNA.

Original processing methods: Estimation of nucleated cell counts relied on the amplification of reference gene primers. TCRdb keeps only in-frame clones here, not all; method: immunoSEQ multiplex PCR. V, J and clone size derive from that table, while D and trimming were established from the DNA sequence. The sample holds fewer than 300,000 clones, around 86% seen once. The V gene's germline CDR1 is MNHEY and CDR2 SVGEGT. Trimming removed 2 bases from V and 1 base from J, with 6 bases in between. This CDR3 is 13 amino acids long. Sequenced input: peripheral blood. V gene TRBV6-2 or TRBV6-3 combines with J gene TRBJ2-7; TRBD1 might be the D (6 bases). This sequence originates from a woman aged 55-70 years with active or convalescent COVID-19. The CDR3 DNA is TGTGCCAGCAGTTACGGACAGTCCTACGAGCAGTACTTC. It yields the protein CASSYGQSYEQYF.